The rows below give T cell receptor beta chains drawn from one sample of a study of CD8 T cells in Susac syndrome. TCRdb independently ran MiXCR on the immunoSEQ multiplex PCR reads; one entry per CDR3 protein. The table has 120,000 or so distinct CDR3 sequences, about 92% seen once. Sequencing was done on a sample of CD4+ T cells from PBMCs. The receptors were gathered from a human donor with multiple sclerosis. CDR3s include the opening cysteine and the closing phenylalanine or tryptophan. A D gene is named only where the DNA matches it firmly. Clone size is not always given. Where it is, it says once, few, many or a class for expanded clones.

clone_size,v_call,j_call,d_call,cdr3_length,cdr3_nt,cdr3_aa
NA,TRBV7-3,TRBJ2-2,NA,16,TGTGCCAGCAGCTTAATATCTTCTTCGGTCACCGGGGAGCTGTTTTTT,CASSLISSSVTGELFF
NA,TRBV5-4,TRBJ1-4,NA,14,TGTGCCAGCAGCGCGGGCACAGCTATTGAAAAACTGTTTTTT,CASSAGTAIEKLFF
NA,TRBV23-1,TRBJ1-3,NA,15,TGCGCCATCATTGGGGGGGTCCTTGGAGGAAACACCATATATTTT,CAIIGGVLGGNTIYF
NA,TRBV7-3,TRBJ2-3,NA,13,TGTGCCAGCAGCTCGCGGGGCACAGATACGCAGTATTTT,CASSSRGTDTQYF
NA,TRBV12-3/TRBV12-4,TRBJ1-4,TRBD1,14,TGTGCCAGCAGACAGGGACAGTCTGGAGGAAAACTGTTTTTT,CASRQGQSGGKLFF
NA,TRBV7-2,TRBJ1-1,NA,12,TGTGCCAGCAGCTTAGAGGGCAGAGGCGCTTTCTTT,CASSLEGRGAFF
NA,TRBV18,TRBJ1-2,NA,13,TGTGCCAGCTCACCGAATGCCGACTATGGCTACACCTTC,CASSPNADYGYTF
NA,TRBV13,TRBJ2-4,TRBD2,19,TGTGCCAGCAGCTTAGGCCCTAGCGGGGGGGCAGCAACCAAAAACATTCAGTACTTC,CASSLGPSGGAATKNIQYF
NA,TRBV5-1,TRBJ2-6,NA,15,TGCGCCAGCAGCCCACAGGGCTCTGGGGCCAACGTCCTGACTTTC,CASSPQGSGANVLTF
NA,TRBV6-2/TRBV6-3,TRBJ1-1,NA,15,TGTGCCACGCATCAGGGAGGGTCGAGGGCTGCTGAAGCTTTCTTT,CATHQGGSRAAEAFF
NA,TRBV14,TRBJ2-1,NA,15,TGTGCCAGCAGCCAACAACCGCAGGGTTTGGATGAGCAGTTCTTC,CASSQQPQGLDEQFF
NA,TRBV6-5,TRBJ1-2,TRBD1,12,TGTGCCAGCAGTAAAGGGGGCGCCAGCTACACCTTC,CASSKGGASYTF
NA,TRBV5-4,TRBJ2-7,NA,15,TGTGCCAGCAGCTTGAGGACTAAAACGGCCTACGAGCAGTACTTC,CASSLRTKTAYEQYF
NA,TRBV29-1,TRBJ2-1,TRBD2,14,TGCAGCGTTCCCAGCGGGGGGCCGGGGAATGAGCAGTTCTTC,CSVPSGGPGNEQFF
NA,TRBV10-3,TRBJ1-2,NA,15,TGTGCCATCAGTGAGTCGCTCCAAGCTAACTATGGCTACACCTTC,CAISESLQANYGYTF
NA,TRBV12-3/TRBV12-4,TRBJ2-7,TRBD1,14,TGTGCCAGCAGTTTCGGGGACAGGGGATCCGAGCAGTACTTC,CASSFGDRGSEQYF
NA,TRBV3-1,TRBJ2-5,TRBD2,16,TGTGCCAGCAGCCTGGCCCTAGCGGAGGGGTCGGAGACCCAGTACTTC,CASSLALAEGSETQYF
NA,TRBV7-2,TRBJ1-2,TRBD1,16,TGTGCCAGCAGCTTCATGGCAGGGGGCGTGGACTATGGCTACACCTTC,CASSFMAGGVDYGYTF
NA,TRBV20-1,TRBJ1-1,NA,13,TGCAGTGCTAGAGATCCGGTGAACACTGAAGCTTTCTTT,CSARDPVNTEAFF
NA,TRBV18,TRBJ1-2,NA,17,TGTGCCAGCTCACCACCGAATCAACGAGAAGGGGGATATGGCTACACCTTC,CASSPPNQREGGYGYTF
NA,TRBV7-2,TRBJ1-5,NA,14,TGTGCCAGCAGCTTAGCCCCCCCGGATGGGGCCCAGCATTTT,CASSLAPPDGAQHF
NA,TRBV6-1,TRBJ2-3,TRBD1,17,TGTGCCAGCCGTCGTGGGACAGGGTTTTCTAGCACAGATACGCAGTATTTT,CASRRGTGFSSTDTQYF
NA,TRBV5-1,TRBJ2-1,TRBD2,15,TGCGCCAGCAGCTTGGCTACTAGCGGGGGCGATGAGCAGTTCTTC,CASSLATSGGDEQFF
NA,TRBV7-2,TRBJ1-2,NA,15,TGTGCCAGCAGACCAACGGGCTTTTTTAACTATGGCTACACCTTC,CASRPTGFFNYGYTF
NA,TRBV9,TRBJ1-5,NA,14,TGTGCCAGCAGCCCTTTTGATAGCAATCAGCCCCAGCATTTT,CASSPFDSNQPQHF
NA,TRBV18,TRBJ2-1,NA,15,TGTGCCAGCTCACCAGCAGGGCCGAGTGGTGATGAGCAGTTCTTC,CASSPAGPSGDEQFF
NA,TRBV5-1,TRBJ2-1,TRBD1,16,TGCGCCAGCAGCAGGACCTCAGGGGGCGCGGGGAATGAGCAGTTCTTC,CASSRTSGGAGNEQFF
NA,TRBV5-4,TRBJ1-1,TRBD1,14,TGTGCCAGCAGCCTTGGACAGGGAGCCACTGAAGCTTTCTTT,CASSLGQGATEAFF
NA,TRBV7-2,TRBJ1-1,NA,13,TGTGCCAGCAGCTTTAACAGGGTTGCTGAAGCTTTCTTT,CASSFNRVAEAFF
NA,TRBV29-1,TRBJ1-2,TRBD1,14,TGCAGCGTGCCAGGACAGGGGAGGATCCATGGCTACACCTTC,CSVPGQGRIHGYTF
NA,TRBV6-6,TRBJ1-5,NA,12,TGTGCCAGCAGTGCCGTCGGGCAGCCCCAGCATTTT,CASSAVGQPQHF
NA,TRBV12-3/TRBV12-4,TRBJ2-5,TRBD1,13,TGTGCCAGTTCCTTGACAGGGAGACAGACCCAGTACTTC,CASSLTGRQTQYF
NA,TRBV20-1,TRBJ1-5,NA,16,TGCAGTGCTCGCCCCCAGGCAGGGGTTAGCAATCAGCCCCAGCATTTT,CSARPQAGVSNQPQHF
NA,TRBV29-1,TRBJ1-3,NA,14,TGCAGCGTTGCCCTCTCCCTTAGAAGGAACACCATATATTTT,CSVALSLRRNTIYF
once,TRBV18,TRBJ2-5,NA,13,TGTGCCAGCTCACCAACAGGGAGAGAGACCCAGTACTTC,CASSPTGRETQYF
few,TRBV12-3/TRBV12-4,TRBJ1-5,NA,13,TGTGCCAGCAGTCCCCAGGGTAATCAGCCCCAGCATTTT,CASSPQGNQPQHF
NA,TRBV30,TRBJ1-6,NA,15,TGTGCCTGGAGTGTAATGGGACAAGATAATTCACCCCTCCACTTT,CAWSVMGQDNSPLHF
NA,TRBV29-1,TRBJ1-2,NA,12,TGCAGCTCCACCCAGGAAAACTATGGCTACACCTTC,CSSTQENYGYTF
NA,TRBV5-1,TRBJ2-7,NA,13,TGCGCCAGCAGCTGGGAGAGCTCCTACGAGCAGTACTTC,CASSWESSYEQYF
NA,TRBV5-1,TRBJ2-1,NA,13,TGCGCCAGCAGCTTGGACAGCTTTTGGGAGCAGTTCTTC,CASSLDSFWEQFF
NA,TRBV30,TRBJ1-1,NA,15,TGTGCCTGGAGTGTATGGCCAGGGGTGAACACTGAAGCTTTCTTT,CAWSVWPGVNTEAFF
NA,TRBV4-3,TRBJ1-4,TRBD1,17,TGCGCCAGCAGCCCACCTAGACGACAGGGGCGAACCGAAAAACTGTTTTTT,CASSPPRRQGRTEKLFF
NA,TRBV6-5,TRBJ2-3,TRBD2,14,TGTGCCAGCAGTCCCCTTTCGCGGGGGAATACGCAGTATTTT,CASSPLSRGNTQYF
NA,TRBV3-1,TRBJ1-1,NA,13,TGTGCCAGCAGCCAAACGCAGAGGACTGAAGCTTTCTTT,CASSQTQRTEAFF
NA,TRBV4-2,TRBJ2-2,NA,16,TGTGCCAGCAGCCAAGTTCGCCAGTCTAACACCGGGGAGCTGTTTTTT,CASSQVRQSNTGELFF
once,TRBV20-1,TRBJ2-3,NA,13,TGCAGTGCTAGGGCCTCGGGGACGGATACGCAGTATTTT,CSARASGTDTQYF
NA,TRBV6-5,TRBJ2-3,TRBD2,17,TGTGCCAGCAGTTACTCGGTGGTAGCGGGGGGTTTGAATACGCAGTATTTT,CASSYSVVAGGLNTQYF
once,TRBV9,TRBJ2-3,NA,15,TGTGCCAGCAGCGCGGACTTCCTTAACACAGATACGCAGTATTTT,CASSADFLNTDTQYF
NA,TRBV5-1,TRBJ1-2,TRBD1,15,TGCGCCAGCAGCTTGGACAGGGGGACTAACTATGGCTACACCTTC,CASSLDRGTNYGYTF
NA,TRBV3-1,TRBJ1-2,NA,14,TGTGCCAGCAGCCAAGATGCCGGGGGCGATGGCTACACCTTC,CASSQDAGGDGYTF
NA,TRBV20-1,TRBJ2-7,NA,15,TGCAGTGCTGATTACCACAGCGACTATCGGAACGAGCAGTACTTC,CSADYHSDYRNEQYF
NA,TRBV13,TRBJ2-5,TRBD2,15,TGTGCCAGCACCCTCTCGCGGGGGGGCCAAGAGACCCAGTACTTC,CASTLSRGGQETQYF